The rows below give T cell receptor beta chains drawn from one sample of a study of CD8+ T cells in alopecia areata. Produced via immunoSEQ multiplex PCR; TCRdb's table is partial and in-frame only. The table has about 60,000 clones, about 45% seen once; the top ten hold roughly 22%. The source material was CD8+ T cells sorted from blood, sampled around week 37, from a patient treated with tofacitinib. Every receptor here comes from a human donor with alopecia areata. CDR3s include the opening cysteine and the closing phenylalanine or tryptophan. The order of the fields is J gene, clone size, CDR3 length, D gene, V gene, CDR3 protein, CDR3 DNA. The D gene is left open where the match is weak. The size of a clone is reported for some rows only, either as once, few or many, or as a class for expanded clones.

j_call: TRBJ1-2
clone_size: -
cdr3_length: 16
d_call: -
v_call: TRBV7-6
cdr3_aa: CASSPEGPGVNYGYTF
cdr3_nt: TGTGCCAGCAGCCCAGAAGGACCGGGGGTGAACTATGGCTACACCTTC

j_call: TRBJ2-1
clone_size: -
cdr3_length: 17
d_call: -
v_call: TRBV13
cdr3_aa: CASSFRVAVHAVNEQFF
cdr3_nt: TGTGCCAGCAGCTTCAGGGTAGCGGTCCATGCCGTCAATGAGCAGTTCTTC

j_call: TRBJ2-5
clone_size: few
cdr3_length: 12
d_call: -
v_call: TRBV29-1
cdr3_aa: CSVVAAEETQYF
cdr3_nt: TGCAGCGTTGTAGCGGCGGAAGAGACCCAGTACTTC

j_call: TRBJ1-1
clone_size: -
cdr3_length: 15
d_call: TRBD1
v_call: TRBV5-5
cdr3_aa: CASSRRGQLNTEAFF
cdr3_nt: TGTGCCAGCAGCCGCCGGGGACAGCTGAACACTGAAGCTTTCTTT

j_call: TRBJ2-6
clone_size: -
cdr3_length: 12
d_call: -
v_call: TRBV7-9
cdr3_aa: CASRGTVGVLTF
cdr3_nt: TGTGCCAGCAGGGGCACAGTCGGCGTCCTGACTTTC

j_call: TRBJ2-5
clone_size: few
cdr3_length: 14
d_call: -
v_call: TRBV27
cdr3_aa: CASSPRRRAETQYF
cdr3_nt: TGTGCCAGCAGTCCCCGGCGGAGGGCGGAGACCCAGTACTTC

j_call: TRBJ1-1
clone_size: -
cdr3_length: 13
d_call: TRBD1
v_call: TRBV2
cdr3_aa: CASSGTGGTEAFF
cdr3_nt: TGTGCCAGCAGTGGGACAGGGGGCACTGAAGCTTTCTTT

j_call: TRBJ1-1
clone_size: few
cdr3_length: 10
d_call: -
v_call: TRBV29-1
cdr3_aa: CSVYSPEAFF
cdr3_nt: TGCAGCGTTTATAGTCCTGAAGCTTTCTTT

j_call: TRBJ1-2
clone_size: -
cdr3_length: 13
d_call: -
v_call: TRBV29-1
cdr3_aa: CSVAGGFNYGYTF
cdr3_nt: TGCAGCGTCGCCGGGGGTTTTAACTATGGCTACACCTTC

j_call: TRBJ2-2
clone_size: -
cdr3_length: 14
d_call: -
v_call: TRBV7-9
cdr3_aa: CASSPRLNTGELFF
cdr3_nt: TGTGCCAGCAGCCCCAGGCTTAACACCGGGGAGCTGTTTTTT

j_call: TRBJ2-1
clone_size: -
cdr3_length: 13
d_call: TRBD1
v_call: TRBV30
cdr3_aa: CAWSVDRGDEQFF
cdr3_nt: TGTGCCTGGAGTGTGGACAGGGGAGATGAGCAGTTCTTC

j_call: TRBJ2-5
clone_size: -
cdr3_length: 15
d_call: TRBD2
v_call: TRBV30
cdr3_aa: CAWSVPSGRGETQYF
cdr3_nt: TGTGCCTGGAGTGTACCTAGCGGGAGGGGAGAGACCCAGTACTTC

j_call: TRBJ2-7
clone_size: once
cdr3_length: 14
d_call: -
v_call: TRBV30
cdr3_aa: CAWSVQGGLYEQYF
cdr3_nt: TGTGCCTGGAGTGTACAAGGGGGTTTATACGAGCAGTACTTC

j_call: TRBJ2-6
clone_size: -
cdr3_length: 14
d_call: -
v_call: TRBV30
cdr3_aa: CAWSRGAGANVLTF
cdr3_nt: TGTGCCTGGAGTCGGGGAGCTGGGGCCAACGTCCTGACTTTC